The text below deals with one TCR beta chain. Germline V gives CDR1 SGHNT, CDR2 YYREEE (reference sequence). The V gene lost 8 bases and the J gene lost 2 bases, with 17 bases spanning the gap. The CDR3 has 14 residues. The data belong to a study of human thymus T cells. The thymus was resected at corrective cardiac surgery. TCRdb's table, derived via immunoSEQ multiplex PCR, lists solely in-frame clones and lacks some. The sample has about 130,000 clones, around 94% seen once; the top ten hold 0.02% to 0.03%. The material sequenced was thymus tissue. The V call is TRBV5-4, the J call TRBJ2-7; unclear D gene. This clonotype was sampled from a boy younger than two with a congenital heart defect but otherwise immunologically healthy. The CDR3 DNA reads as TGTGCCAGTTCTTCAGGCCTCTATCCCTACGAGCAGTACTTC. This translates into CASSSGLYPYEQYF. The whole variable domain, remainder taken from reference TRBV5-4 and TRBJ2-7, is ETGVTQSPTHLIKTRGQQVTLRCSSQSGHNTVSWYQQALGQGPQFIFQYYREEENGRGNFPPRFSGLQFPNYSSELNVNALELDDSALYLCASSSGLYPYEQYFGPGTRLTVT.